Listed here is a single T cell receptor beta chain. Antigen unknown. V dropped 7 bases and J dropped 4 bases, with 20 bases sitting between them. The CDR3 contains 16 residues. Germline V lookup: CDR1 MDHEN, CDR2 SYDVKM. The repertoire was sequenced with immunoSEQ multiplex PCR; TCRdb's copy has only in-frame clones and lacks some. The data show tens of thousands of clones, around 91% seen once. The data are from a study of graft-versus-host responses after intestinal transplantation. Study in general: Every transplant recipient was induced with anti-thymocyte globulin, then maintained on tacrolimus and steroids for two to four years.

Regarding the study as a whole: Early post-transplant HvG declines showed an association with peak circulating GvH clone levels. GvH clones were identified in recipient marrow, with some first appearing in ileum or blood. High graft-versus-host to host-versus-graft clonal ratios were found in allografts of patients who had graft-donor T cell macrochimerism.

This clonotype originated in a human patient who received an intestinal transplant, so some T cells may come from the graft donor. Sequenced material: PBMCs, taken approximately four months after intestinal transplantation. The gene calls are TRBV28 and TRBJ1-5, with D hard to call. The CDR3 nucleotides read TGTGCCAGCACCCCTCCCCAATATGGGTGGAATCAGCCCCAGCATTTT. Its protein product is CASTPPQYGWNQPQHF.